The 15 T cell receptor beta chains presented below share a single source sample, sequenced in a study of T cells in Graves' hyperthyroidism and ophthalmopathy (dated by TCRdb to about 2019). The library was built by means of multiplex PCR. TCRdb shows the sequencer as Illumina HiSeq 2000. TCR beta CDR3 regions were amplified from RNA transcripts. The TCR CDR3 was subjected to a first round of RT-PCR using the HTBI primer set and the Qiagen OneStep RT-PCR kit. Starting from the raw public reads, TCRdb applied fastp trimming at Q25, assembled clones with MiXCR and retained in-frame beta chains. Entries are consolidated by CDR3 protein sequence, retaining the most common genes and DNA. The sample table lists a few hundred thousand distinct CDR3 sequences, 15% to 17% of them with a count of one. Around 7.3% of the sample comes from the top ten. Sequencing used blood. The source is a woman aged 25-40 years with Graves' hyperthyroidism.

This clonotype appeared many times. This sequence joins TRBV7-2 and TRBJ2-5; 9 positions agree with TRBD2. Germline V gene lookup returns CDR1 SGHTA and CDR2 FQGNSA. V was pared by 1 base and J by 5 bases, with 5 bases of the junction left unmatched. The CDR3 runs to 15 residues. DNA for the CDR3: TGTGCCAGCAGCTTAGGAGGGACTAGCTTCGAGACCCAGTACTTC. Translated, it gives CASSLGGTSFETQYF.

As to this clonotype: A read error may explain this, as a much larger clone is one base away. V and J are TRBV28 and TRBJ2-7; D is tentatively TRBD1 or TRBD2 (5 bases each). The J call may be wrong; the DNA end is better matched by TRBJ2-1. There are 15 residues in the CDR3. Germline V gene data show CDR1 as MDHEN and CDR2 as SYDVKM. CDR3 loop: CASSTGASTVNGQFF. DNA of the CDR3: TGTGCCAGCAGTACCGGGGCTAGCACTGTCAATGGGCAGTTCTTC.

This clonotype was recorded at least ten times. This chain joins TRBV3-1 and TRBJ1-1, with D possibly TRBD1 on 6 matching bases. The V end was cut by 0 bases, the J end by 6 bases, with 14 bases between. Germline V gives CDR1 LGHDT, CDR2 YNNKEL (reference sequence). This CDR3 has 15 residues. The CDR3: CASSQDRGGWSEAFF. CDR3 bases: TGTGCCAGCAGCCAAGATCGCGGGGGCTGGTCTGAAGCTTTCTTT.

As for this clonotype: A read error may explain this, as a much larger clone is one base away. This chain uses TRBV10-3 with TRBJ2-1, with TRBD2 matching over 7 bases. Germline assignment: CDR1 ENHRY and CDR2 SYGVKD. V was pared by 3 bases and J by 9 bases, with 8 bases of the junction left unmatched. There are 14 residues in the CDR3. CDR3 in amino acids: CAISESGRASEQFF. The DNA of the CDR3 is TGTGCCATCAGTGAATCGGGGAGGGCCTCTGAGCAGTTCTTC.

There are many counts of this clonotype. The DNA of the CDR3 is TGTGCCAGCAGCCAAAGGACAGGGGAAGAGCAGTACTTC. The encoded protein is CASSQRTGEEQYF. V and J are TRBV7-9 and TRBJ2-7, with TRBD1 matching 9 bases. Germline CDR1 reads SEHNR; CDR2 reads FQNEAQ (reference sequence). V shed 5 bases, J shed 7 bases, and the junction held 6 bases outside the gene matches. This CDR3 is built from 13 residues.

This clonotype was found many times. This rearrangement joins TRBV12-3 or TRBV12-4 to TRBJ2-2, with 11 nucleotides matching TRBD2. Trimming removed 5 bases from V and 5 bases from J; junction bases left unmatched: 7. The CDR3 length is 16 residues. The CDR3 DNA reads as TGTGCCAGCAGTCCTAGCGGGAGGCCCCAAACCGGGGAGCTGTTTTTT. Translation: CASSPSGRPQTGELFF.

This clonotype has ten or more counts. The chain couples TRBV15 to TRBJ2-7, with TRBD1 as a possible D gene (6 bases). Trimming took off 7 bases at V and 0 bases at J, with 16 bases between the two ends. The CDR3 totals 15 residues. The germline gives CDR1 LNHNV, CDR2 YYDKDF (reference sequence). CDR3 nucleotides: TGTGCCACCACCAAGGAGCAGGGGCTCTCCTACGAGCAGTACTTC. Protein: CATTKEQGLSYEQYF.

This clonotype was observed at least ten times. The chain combines TRBV11-2 with TRBJ2-1; 9 bases agree with TRBD2. The CDR3 has 17 amino acids. The trim removed 5 bases at V and 5 bases at J, leaving 13 bases unmatched. The germline gives CDR1 SGHAT, CDR2 FQNNGV. CDR3 sequence reads: CASSLKPRLAVDNEQFF. The DNA of the CDR3 is TGTGCCAGCAGCCTCAAACCAAGACTAGCGGTCGACAATGAGCAGTTCTTC.

In this sample, this clonotype turned up many times. The V call is TRBV30, the J call TRBJ1-2; 9 bases are shared with TRBD1. The CDR3 length is 14 residues. V lost 3 bases, J lost 7 bases, and 9 bases stayed unmatched. Germline V CDR1 and CDR2: GTSNPN, SVGIG (reference sequence). Here the CDR3 DNA reads TGTGCCTGGAGAGATAAACAGGGGGCGGCTGGCTACACCTTC. This gives the protein CAWRDKQGAAGYTF.

This clonotype was seen at least ten times. This rearrangement joins TRBV27 to TRBJ2-3; 11 nucleotides match TRBD2. Germline values: CDR1 MNHEY, CDR2 SMNVEV (reference sequence). The CDR3 is 20 residues long. With V trimmed by 6 bases and J by 5 bases, 22 bases remained unmatched. DNA of the CDR3: TGTGCCAGCAGGGCGTTATGGACTAGCGGGCACCCGACGGGGAAAGATACGCAGTATTTT. Translated: CASRALWTSGHPTGKDTQYF.

The chain uses TRBV7-9 and TRBJ1-2; D is perhaps TRBD1 (5 bases). V lost 5 bases and J 14 bases, leaving 18 bases between the germline ends. Germline V CDR1 and CDR2: SEHNR, FQNEAQ (reference sequence). The CDR3 is 12 residues long. In DNA form, the CDR3 reads TGTGCCAGCAGCCGCGACAGAGCTATTTTTACCTTC. Translated: CASSRDRAIFTF.

This clonotype was counted only a few times. The chain has TRBV6-2 or TRBV6-3 and TRBJ2-1; TRBD2 aligns across 11 bases. V dropped 6 bases and J dropped 7; count of bases not matched to a gene: 11. Per germline, CDR1 MNHEY and CDR2 SVGEGT. This CDR3 contains 16 residues. DNA of the CDR3: TGTGCCAGCAGCCCCGGGGCTAGCGGGAGGTGGAATGAGCAGTTCTTC. Its protein is CASSPGASGRWNEQFF.

This clonotype was counted between two and nine times. The rearrangement links TRBV5-1 to TRBJ2-3, with 7 bases matching TRBD2. Germline V gene lookup returns CDR1 SGHRS and CDR2 YFSETQ. J was trimmed by 5 bases and V by 0 bases; bases with no gene match: 12. This CDR3 is 17 amino acids long. The CDR3 DNA sequence: TGCGCCAGCAGCTTGGTTGAAGCGGGGACGGGAGTAGATACGCAGTATTTT. As protein: CASSLVEAGTGVDTQYF.

This clonotype came up a few times. V and J are TRBV6-1 and TRBJ2-7; 10 nucleotides line up with TRBD1. The V segment lost 6 bases and the J segment 4 bases; nucleotides outside the gene matches: 12. This CDR3 contains 16 residues. Germline V gene lookup returns CDR1 MNHNS and CDR2 SASEGT. The CDR3 DNA sequence: TGTGCCAGCAGAGCCCCGGCCCGGGACAGGGGTTACGAGCAGTACTTC. As protein: CASRAPARDRGYEQYF.

This clonotype was found a few times. CDR3 sequence: CASSRQDTGNTIYF. Here the CDR3 DNA reads TGTGCCAGCTCACGACAGGACACTGGAAACACCATATATTTT. The rearrangement joins TRBV18 to TRBJ1-3; possibly TRBD1 for D (6 bases). This CDR3 contains 14 residues. Germline lookup yields CDR1 KGHSH and CDR2 LQKENI. V lost 4 bases, J lost 2 bases, and 9 bases lay in between.